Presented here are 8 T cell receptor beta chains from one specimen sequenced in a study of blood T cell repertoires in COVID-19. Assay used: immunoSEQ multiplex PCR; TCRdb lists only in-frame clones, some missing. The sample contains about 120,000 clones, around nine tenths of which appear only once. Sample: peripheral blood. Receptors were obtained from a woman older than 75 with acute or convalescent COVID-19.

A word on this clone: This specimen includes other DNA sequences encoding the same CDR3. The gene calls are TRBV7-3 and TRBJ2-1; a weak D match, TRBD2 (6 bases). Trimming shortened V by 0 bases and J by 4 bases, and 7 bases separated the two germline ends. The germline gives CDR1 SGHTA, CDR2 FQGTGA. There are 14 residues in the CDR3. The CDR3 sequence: CASSLTSGYNEQFF. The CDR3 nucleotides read TGTGCCAGCAGCTTAACTAGCGGATACAATGAGCAGTTCTTC.

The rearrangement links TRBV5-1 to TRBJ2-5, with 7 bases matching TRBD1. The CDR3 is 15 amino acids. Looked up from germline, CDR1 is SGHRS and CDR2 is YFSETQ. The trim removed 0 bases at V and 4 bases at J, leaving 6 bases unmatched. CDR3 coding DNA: TGCGCCAGCAGCTTGGCCCCGGACAGGCGAGAGACCCAGTACTTC. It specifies CASSLAPDRRETQYF.

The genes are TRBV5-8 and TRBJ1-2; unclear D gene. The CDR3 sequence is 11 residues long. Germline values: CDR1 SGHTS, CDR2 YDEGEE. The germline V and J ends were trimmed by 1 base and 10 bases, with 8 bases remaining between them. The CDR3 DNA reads TGTGCCAGCAGCTTGAACGGGGACTACACCTTC. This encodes CASSLNGDYTF. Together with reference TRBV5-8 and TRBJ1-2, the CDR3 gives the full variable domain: EAGVTQSPTHLIKTRGQQATLRCSPISGHTSVYWYQQALGLGLQFLLWYDEGEERNRGNFPPRFSGRQFPNYSSELNVNALELEDSALYLCASSLNGDYTFGSGTRLTVV.

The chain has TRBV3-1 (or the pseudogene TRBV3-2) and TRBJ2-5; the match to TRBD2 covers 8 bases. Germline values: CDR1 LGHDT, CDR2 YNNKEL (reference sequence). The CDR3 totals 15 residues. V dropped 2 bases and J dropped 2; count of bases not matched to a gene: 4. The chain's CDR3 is CASSQLGRGQETQYF. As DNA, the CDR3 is TGTGCCAGCAGCCAACTCGGGAGGGGTCAAGAGACCCAGTACTTC.

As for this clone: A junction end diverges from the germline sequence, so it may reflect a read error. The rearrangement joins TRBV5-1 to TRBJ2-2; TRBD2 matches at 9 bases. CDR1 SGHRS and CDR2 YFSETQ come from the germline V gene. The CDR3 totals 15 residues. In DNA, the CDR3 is TGCGCCCGCAGCTTGGACGCGGGGGGGGCCGGGGAGCTGTTTTTT. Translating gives CARSLDAGGAGELFF.

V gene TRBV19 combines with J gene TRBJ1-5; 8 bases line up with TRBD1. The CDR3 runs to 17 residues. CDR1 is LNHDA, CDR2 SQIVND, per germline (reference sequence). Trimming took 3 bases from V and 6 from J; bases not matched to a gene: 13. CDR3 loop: CASSIEDRGRGIQPQHF. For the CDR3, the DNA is TGTGCCAGTAGTATCGAAGACAGGGGCCGAGGGATTCAGCCCCAGCATTTT.

CDR3 region: CASSNVGTAYQPQHF. In DNA form, the CDR3 reads TGTGCCAGCAGTAACGTCGGGACAGCCTATCAGCCCCAGCATTTT. The chain uses TRBV6-6 and TRBJ1-5, with 7 bases matching TRBD1. The junction had 9 bases not matched to a gene; V was cut back by 5 bases and J by 5 bases. The CDR3 consists of 15 residues. The V gene's germline CDR1 is MNHNY and CDR2 SVGAGI (reference sequence).

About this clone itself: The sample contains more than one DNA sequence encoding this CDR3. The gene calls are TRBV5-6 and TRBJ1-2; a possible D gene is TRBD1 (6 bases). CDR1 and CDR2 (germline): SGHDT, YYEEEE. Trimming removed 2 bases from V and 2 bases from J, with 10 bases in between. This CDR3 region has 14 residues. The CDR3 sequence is CASSLGGQNYGYTF. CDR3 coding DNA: TGTGCCAGCAGCTTAGGGGGACAAAACTATGGCTACACCTTC.